Below are 21 T cell receptor beta chains sequenced from a single sample in a study of shared clonotypes between healthy human individuals. Here immunoSEQ multiplex PCR was the method, and the copy in TCRdb shows in-frame clones only, minus some. The sample contains approximately 2.1 million clones, over 85% of which appear only once. Sequenced material: naive CD4+ T cells from PBMCs. Specified subset: CD45RA+ positively selected. The receptor source for this set is a man between 18 and 29 years old in good health. Some clones in this sample may be carry-over from other donors' samples.

This clone has a single count. This sequence joins TRBV19 and TRBJ2-1; no clear D gene. The CDR3 is made up of 16 amino acids. Trimming removed 4 bases at V and 4 bases at J, with 17 bases between. CDR1 is LNHDA, CDR2 SQIVND, per germline (reference sequence). CDR3 amino acids: CASSTGYRALYNEQFF. The DNA for the CDR3 is TGTGCCAGTAGTACCGGGTATCGGGCGCTATACAATGAGCAGTTCTTC.

The chain is built from TRBV7-3 and TRBJ2-1, with D possibly TRBD2 on 6 matching bases. Looked up from germline, CDR1 is SGHTA and CDR2 is FQGTGA. V dropped 3 bases and J dropped 4 bases, with 10 bases sitting between them. The CDR3 consists of 14 residues. The CDR3 region is CASSFGAGYNEQFF. The CDR3 nucleotides are TGTGCCAGCAGCTTCGGGGCGGGGTACAATGAGCAGTTCTTC.

V usage is TRBV5-1 and J usage is TRBJ2-2; 7 bases agree with TRBD2. CDR1 and CDR2 (germline): SGHRS, YFSETQ. This CDR3 comprises 16 residues. With V trimmed by 4 bases and J by 1 base, 7 bases remained unmatched. CDR3 in DNA: TGCGCCAGCAGCCCCAGCCCTAGCGGGAACACCGGGGAGCTGTTTTTT. Protein: CASSPSPSGNTGELFF.

The chain joins TRBV30 to TRBJ2-1, with TRBD2 matching 13 bases. The V and J ends lost 4 bases and 0 bases, in that order; junction bases with no gene match: 6. Germline V lookup: CDR1 GTSNPN, CDR2 SVGIG (reference sequence). The CDR3 contains 17 residues. CDR3 sequence reads: CAWKGTSGISSYNEQFF. In DNA, the CDR3 is TGTGCCTGGAAAGGGACTAGCGGGATTAGCTCCTACAATGAGCAGTTCTTC.

The chain employs TRBV6-1 and TRBJ2-1, with D possibly matching TRBD2 (6 bases). V lost 8 bases and J 7 bases, leaving 18 bases between the germline ends. CDR1 MNHNS and CDR2 SASEGT come from the germline V gene. This CDR3 contains 14 residues. The CDR3 protein is CASERLGGQNEQFF. CDR3 in DNA: TGTGCCAGCGAAAGACTAGGAGGGCAGAATGAGCAGTTCTTC.

The chain combines TRBV2 with TRBJ1-1, with D unresolved. From germline, CDR1 is SNHLY and CDR2 FYNNEI. The CDR3 contains 13 residues. V was cut by 8 bases and J by 10 bases, with 20 bases left in between. CDR3 DNA sequence: TGTGCCAGCTCTCCGATTCGAGCCGGATCAGCTTTCTTT. Residues: CASSPIRAGSAFF.

Worth noting for this clone: The same CDR3 arises from other DNA sequences in this sample as well. This sequence joins TRBV18 and TRBJ1-2, with D tentatively TRBD1 (6 bases). Per germline, CDR1 KGHSH and CDR2 LQKENI. V was cut by 3 bases and J by 3 bases, with 11 bases left in between. The CDR3 loop spans 14 amino acids. The CDR3 loop is CASSPPSGDYGYTF. The CDR3 bases are TGTGCCAGCTCACCCCCGTCAGGGGACTATGGCTACACCTTC. The full variable domain, rest sourced from reference TRBV18 and TRBJ1-2, is NAGVMQNPRHLVRRRGQEARLRCSPMKGHSHVYWYRQLPEEGLKFMVYLQKENIIDESGMPKERFSAEFPKEGPSILRIQQVVRGDSAAYFCASSPPSGDYGYTFGSGTRLTVV.

The V call is TRBV28, the J call TRBJ2-7, with D perhaps matching TRBD1 (7 bases). Germline loops: CDR1 MDHEN, CDR2 SYDVKM. This CDR3 is built from 18 residues. Trimming left V 4 bases short and J 3 bases short, with 25 bases between. The CDR3 DNA is TGTGCCAGCAGTTCACCCCCAGGAGGAGGGGGCAATTTCTACGAGCAGTACTTC. Its translation is CASSSPPGGGGNFYEQYF.

This chain uses TRBV27 with TRBJ2-7; no clear D. CDR1 and CDR2 (germline): MNHEY, SMNVEV (reference sequence). This CDR3 contains 14 residues. Trimming shortened V by 3 bases and J by 6 bases, and 15 bases separated the two germline ends. As DNA, the CDR3 is TGTGCCAGCAGTTTCCACAAGGCCGCTGCCGAGCAGTACTTC. It is translated as CASSFHKAAAEQYF.

The genes are TRBV6-5 and TRBJ2-3; D uncertain. The CDR3 length is 12 residues. V was cut by 6 bases and J by 2 bases, with 6 bases left in between. Germline assignment: CDR1 MNHEY and CDR2 SVGAGI. CDR3 nucleotides: TGTGCCAGCAGCTCTCTCACAGATACGCAGTATTTT. Amino acid sequence: CASSSLTDTQYF.

The CDR3 sequence is CASSQGRGVEKLFF. CDR3 sequence (DNA): TGCGCCAGCAGCCAAGGAAGGGGAGTGGAAAAACTGTTTTTT. The rearrangement links TRBV4-1 to TRBJ1-4; D is perhaps TRBD1 (5 bases). From germline, CDR1 is MGHRA and CDR2 YSYEKL. CDR3 length equals 14 residues. The V gene lost 1 base and the J gene lost 8 bases, with 11 bases spanning the gap.

With regard to this clone: Other DNA sequences in the sample encode the same CDR3. The chain uses TRBV7-8 and TRBJ2-7; D possibly matches TRBD1 or TRBD2 (5 bases each). The CDR3 spans 14 residues. Germline V gene sequence: CDR1 SGHVS, CDR2 FQNEAQ. Trimming stripped 2 bases from V and 2 bases from J, with 10 bases between. The CDR3 DNA reads as TGTGCCAGCAGCTTAAGGCAGGGACCCTACGAGCAGTACTTC. Translation gives CASSLRQGPYEQYF.

The chain links TRBV5-1 to TRBJ2-3; 7 positions match TRBD2. The V gene's germline CDR1 is SGHRS and CDR2 YFSETQ. After removal of 2 bases from V and 3 bases from J, the junction contained 3 bases not matched to a gene. The CDR3 is made up of 14 amino acids. The CDR3 protein is CASSFGEGTDTQYF. The CDR3 DNA reads TGCGCCAGCAGCTTTGGGGAGGGGACAGATACGCAGTATTTT.

J is TRBJ2-7 and V is TRBV5-4; 8 bases match TRBD1. The CDR3 spans 15 residues. Looked up from germline, CDR1 is SGHNT and CDR2 is YYREEE (reference sequence). Losses at the gene ends were 2 bases for V and 3 bases for J; bases not matched to a gene: 7. This CDR3 is CASSFGQGAVYEQYF. The CDR3 DNA reads as TGTGCCAGCAGCTTTGGGCAGGGGGCAGTCTACGAGCAGTACTTC.

With regard to this clone: Different DNA sequences within this sample yield the same CDR3. The V and J genes are TRBV7-2 and TRBJ2-7; 12 bases fit TRBD2. The V segment lost 3 bases and the J segment 4 bases; nucleotides outside the gene matches: 4. The CDR3 runs to 15 residues. The germline V gene encodes CDR1 SGHTA and CDR2 FQGNSA. CDR3 protein: CASSLGLAGGYEQYF. CDR3 in DNA: TGTGCCAGCAGCTTGGGGCTAGCGGGAGGGTACGAGCAGTACTTC. Together with reference TRBV7-2 and TRBJ2-7, the CDR3 gives the full variable domain: GAGVSQSPSNKVTEKGKDVELRCDPISGHTALYWYRQSLGQGLEFLIYFQGNSAPDKSGLPSDRFSAERTGGSVSTLTIQRTQQEDSAVYLCASSLGLAGGYEQYFGPGTRLTVT.

The chain links TRBV6-5 to TRBJ1-2; no clear D gene. The CDR3 covers 12 residues. CDR1 is MNHEY and CDR2 is SVGAGI in the germline V gene. V gave up 6 bases and J gave up 4 bases, with 9 bases separating them. The CDR3, as DNA: TGTGCCAGCAGCCAGGACGGCTATGGCTACACCTTC. Residues: CASSQDGYGYTF.

Only a few counts were recorded for this clone. This chain joins TRBV19 and TRBJ2-7; 9 bases are shared with TRBD2. This CDR3 contains 15 residues. The J segment lost 6 bases and the V segment lost 5 bases, leaving 11 bases of the junction unmatched. In germline, CDR1 is LNHDA, CDR2 SQIVND (reference sequence). The CDR3 nucleotides are TGTGCCAGTAGTGTCTGGCGGGAGGGGGTCCGCGAGCAGTACTTC. Translated: CASSVWREGVREQYF.

In regard to this clone: Other nucleotide sequences in the sample specify the same CDR3. V and J are TRBV5-4 and TRBJ2-1; a weak D match, TRBD1 (7 bases). Germline CDR1 SGHNT, CDR2 YYREEE (reference sequence). This CDR3 region has 15 residues. Trimming pared 0 bases from V and 4 bases from J, leaving 11 bases between. The chain's CDR3 is CASSLEAGGYNEQFF. CDR3 sequence (DNA): TGTGCCAGCAGCTTGGAGGCAGGGGGGTACAATGAGCAGTTCTTC.

About this clone: Other nucleotide sequences from this sample produce the same CDR3. The chain is built from TRBV6-5 and TRBJ1-1; D is undetermined. The germline CDR1 and CDR2 sequences are MNHEY and SVGAGI. The CDR3 totals 11 residues. V was pared by 7 bases and J by 5 bases, with 8 bases between. CDR3 region: CASTRGTEAFF. For the CDR3, the DNA is TGTGCCAGCACACGTGGTACTGAAGCTTTCTTT.

The V gene is TRBV6-4, the J gene TRBJ1-1; D is perhaps TRBD1 (6 bases). Trimming pared 6 bases from V and 1 base from J, leaving 12 bases between. The germline CDR1 and CDR2 sequences are MRHNA and SNTAGT. The length of the CDR3 is 14 residues. The CDR3 loop reads CASSPEGGNTEAFF. The CDR3 nucleotides read TGTGCCAGCAGCCCGGAAGGGGGGAACACTGAAGCTTTCTTT.

The gene calls are TRBV19 and TRBJ2-1; no clear D gene. CDR3 length: 16 amino acids. The ends were cut back, 4 bases at V and 1 base at J, with 14 bases in the middle. The germline gives CDR1 LNHDA, CDR2 SQIVND (reference sequence). The DNA for the CDR3 is TGTGCCAGTAGTAAAGGCCCCTTGTGGTCCTACAATGAGCAGTTCTTC. Protein product: CASSKGPLWSYNEQFF.